This is a list of T cell receptor beta chains from one sample in a study of T-cell memory formation after mild COVID-19. A single record per CDR3 protein comes from TCRdb applying MiXCR to the 5' RACE reads. The sample carries fewer than 600,000 distinct CDR3 sequences, about a fifth recorded once. Source material: PBMCs or a T cell subset sorted from them (not recorded which). These receptors came from an adult woman who had mild COVID-19 (a few samples of this study predate the infection). Cell type and time point are not known. Both conserved end residues are part of each CDR3. D genes are given only for firm matches. Not every row has a clone size; where given, it reads once, few, many or a size class.

cdr3_nt: TGTGCCAGCAGTAAGGGGGCAGAGACCCAGTACTTC
cdr3_aa: CASSKGAETQYF
clone_size: NA
j_call: TRBJ2-5
v_call: TRBV2
d_call: TRBD1

cdr3_nt: TGTGCCAGCAGCTTAGAGGCTAGCAGTAACTCCTACAATGAGCAGTTCTTC
cdr3_aa: CASSLEASSNSYNEQFF
clone_size: few
j_call: TRBJ2-1
v_call: TRBV11-3
d_call: NA

cdr3_nt: TGTGCCAGCAGTTTAGGGGGTGAAGCTTTCTTT
cdr3_aa: CASSLGGEAFF
clone_size: many
j_call: TRBJ1-1
v_call: TRBV12-3/TRBV12-4
d_call: NA

cdr3_nt: TGCAGTGCTCGAGGGAATAGCAATCAGCCCCAGCATTTT
cdr3_aa: CSARGNSNQPQHF
clone_size: once
j_call: TRBJ1-5
v_call: TRBV20-1
d_call: NA

cdr3_nt: TGTGCCAGCAGTCTACCGGGATCGGAGACCAATGAGCAGTTCTTC
cdr3_aa: CASSLPGSETNEQFF
clone_size: NA
j_call: TRBJ2-1
v_call: TRBV6-2/TRBV6-3
d_call: NA

cdr3_nt: TGTGCCAGCAGCTTTCTTCCGTGGGAAGTCCGGGGGGGCGAGCAGTTCTTC
cdr3_aa: CASSFLPWEVRGGEQFF
clone_size: few
j_call: TRBJ2-1
v_call: TRBV7-9
d_call: TRBD2

cdr3_nt: TGCGCCAGCAGCTACGGGACTAGCGGGGTAGATACGCAGTATTTT
cdr3_aa: CASSYGTSGVDTQYF
clone_size: few
j_call: TRBJ2-3
v_call: TRBV5-1
d_call: TRBD2

cdr3_nt: TGTGCCAGCAGCTTAGCCGTCGGGGGAGGGCCGAGGATGACGCAGTATTTT
cdr3_aa: CASSLAVGGGPRMTQYF
clone_size: few
j_call: TRBJ2-3
v_call: TRBV11-3
d_call: TRBD2

cdr3_nt: TGTGCCAGCAGCTTGCGGGACAGGGCTAGTGAGCAGTTCTTC
cdr3_aa: CASSLRDRASEQFF
clone_size: many
j_call: TRBJ2-1
v_call: TRBV5-6
d_call: TRBD1

cdr3_nt: TGTGCCAGCGCGACTAGCGGGAGCGGGGGTGAGCAGTTCTTC
cdr3_aa: CASATSGSGGEQFF
clone_size: few
j_call: TRBJ2-1
v_call: TRBV7-3
d_call: TRBD2

cdr3_nt: TGTGCCACCAGCAGATTTCCCCCCGGGGACAGGGCTTCTACCGGGGCCAACGTCCTGACTTTC
cdr3_aa: CATSRFPPGDRASTGANVLTF
clone_size: few
j_call: TRBJ2-6
v_call: TRBV15
d_call: TRBD1

cdr3_nt: TGTGCCAGCAGCCCCCGGACAGGGGGGAAACAACTGTTTTTT
cdr3_aa: CASSPRTGGKQLFF
clone_size: few
j_call: TRBJ1-4
v_call: TRBV3-1
d_call: TRBD1

cdr3_nt: TGTGCCAGCAGTTATTGGGGACAGGGCCTCTCTGGGGCCAACGTCCTGACTTTC
cdr3_aa: CASSYWGQGLSGANVLTF
clone_size: few
j_call: TRBJ2-6
v_call: TRBV6-5
d_call: TRBD1

cdr3_nt: TGTGCCAGCAGAGAGGGTTACGAGCAGTACTTC
cdr3_aa: CASREGYEQYF
clone_size: NA
j_call: TRBJ2-7
v_call: TRBV12-3/TRBV12-4
d_call: NA

cdr3_nt: TGTGCCACCAGTGAACCCTCTGGCGGGAGGGCCGTTAATGAGCAGTTCTTC
cdr3_aa: CATSEPSGGRAVNEQFF
clone_size: NA
j_call: TRBJ2-1
v_call: TRBV24-1
d_call: TRBD2

cdr3_nt: TGTGCCAGCTCTTTGGGACTAGCACTGGCCGAGCAGTACTTC
cdr3_aa: CASSLGLALAEQYF
clone_size: few
j_call: TRBJ2-7
v_call: TRBV18
d_call: TRBD2

cdr3_nt: TGTGCCAGCAGCTTAATGGGGACAGTGGACGCGACTGAAGCTTTCTTT
cdr3_aa: CASSLMGTVDATEAFF
clone_size: NA
j_call: TRBJ1-1
v_call: TRBV7-3
d_call: TRBD1

cdr3_nt: TGCGCCAGCAGCGAAGGGAACTACAATGAGCAGTTCTTC
cdr3_aa: CASSEGNYNEQFF
clone_size: NA
j_call: TRBJ2-1
v_call: TRBV5-1
d_call: NA

cdr3_nt: TGTGCCAGCAGCTTGGCCGGGACTAGCGGCTACACAGATACGCAGTATTTT
cdr3_aa: CASSLAGTSGYTDTQYF
clone_size: few
j_call: TRBJ2-3
v_call: TRBV5-4
d_call: TRBD2

cdr3_nt: TGTGCCAGCTCACCTACAGGGGGACGGGCTTTCTTT
cdr3_aa: CASSPTGGRAFF
clone_size: NA
j_call: TRBJ1-1
v_call: TRBV18
d_call: TRBD1

cdr3_nt: TGCAGTGCTAGATCGAGGCAGGGCTCCTACGAGCAGTACTTC
cdr3_aa: CSARSRQGSYEQYF
clone_size: NA
j_call: TRBJ2-7
v_call: TRBV20-1
d_call: NA

cdr3_nt: TGTGCCACCAGTGCTGGTGATACGCAGTATTTT
cdr3_aa: CATSAGDTQYF
clone_size: few
j_call: TRBJ2-3
v_call: TRBV24-1
d_call: NA

cdr3_nt: TGTGCCAGTGGAATGGCCTCTACAATGGTTGAGCAGTTCTTC
cdr3_aa: CASGMASTMVEQFF
clone_size: few
j_call: TRBJ2-1
v_call: TRBV14
d_call: NA

cdr3_nt: TGTGCCAGCAGCCATGTAGTCCTCGGACCTCGCTCCTACGAGCAGTACTTC
cdr3_aa: CASSHVVLGPRSYEQYF
clone_size: few
j_call: TRBJ2-7
v_call: TRBV14
d_call: NA

cdr3_nt: TGTGCCAGCAGCTTAAGGGAAGCCGACGCAGGGGAAGGCTACACCTTC
cdr3_aa: CASSLREADAGEGYTF
clone_size: NA
j_call: TRBJ1-2
v_call: TRBV7-9
d_call: NA

cdr3_nt: TGTGCCAGCAGCCCAGCCGAAGTGGGGTATGGCTACACCTTC
cdr3_aa: CASSPAEVGYGYTF
clone_size: few
j_call: TRBJ1-2
v_call: TRBV7-6
d_call: NA

cdr3_nt: TGCGCCAGCAGCTCTTTTGGGGACGTCTACAATGAGCAGTTCTTC
cdr3_aa: CASSSFGDVYNEQFF
clone_size: many
j_call: TRBJ2-1
v_call: TRBV5-1
d_call: NA

cdr3_nt: TGCAGCGTTGAAGTGGGTAATACCGGGGAGCTGTTTTTT
cdr3_aa: CSVEVGNTGELFF
clone_size: few
j_call: TRBJ2-2
v_call: TRBV29-1
d_call: NA

cdr3_nt: TGTGCCAGCAGCCGGACAGGGAGGGAGTATGGCTACACCTTC
cdr3_aa: CASSRTGREYGYTF
clone_size: few
j_call: TRBJ1-2
v_call: TRBV7-2
d_call: TRBD1

cdr3_nt: TGTGCCATCAGTGAGTCTGCTACCGGGACAACCTACGAGCAGTACTTC
cdr3_aa: CAISESATGTTYEQYF
clone_size: NA
j_call: TRBJ2-7
v_call: TRBV10-3
d_call: NA

cdr3_nt: TGCGCCAGCAGCTTGGGAATCCTCGGGGCAGGGGATACTGAAGCTTTCTTT
cdr3_aa: CASSLGILGAGDTEAFF
clone_size: NA
j_call: TRBJ1-1
v_call: TRBV5-1
d_call: NA

cdr3_nt: TGCAGTGTTCGGACTAGCGGGTACAATGAGCAGTTCTTC
cdr3_aa: CSVRTSGYNEQFF
clone_size: NA
j_call: TRBJ2-1
v_call: TRBV20-1
d_call: TRBD2

cdr3_nt: TGCGCCAGCAGCCCCCGGACAGGGGGATTTTCGGGTACCCCACTGGAAGCTTTCTTT
cdr3_aa: CASSPRTGGFSGTPLEAFF
clone_size: once
j_call: TRBJ1-1
v_call: TRBV5-1
d_call: TRBD1

cdr3_nt: TGTGCCTGGAGTCCGGGTACATCGGGGTCAGATACGCAGTATTTT
cdr3_aa: CAWSPGTSGSDTQYF
clone_size: NA
j_call: TRBJ2-3
v_call: TRBV30
d_call: NA

cdr3_nt: TGTGCCAGCAGGGTTACTAGTCCCGGGGAGCTGTTTTTT
cdr3_aa: CASRVTSPGELFF
clone_size: NA
j_call: TRBJ2-2
v_call: TRBV2
d_call: NA

cdr3_nt: TGTGCCAGCAGTTTTTCGGGACTAGCGGGTCTAGCGGGCACAGATACGCAGTATTTT
cdr3_aa: CASSFSGLAGLAGTDTQYF
clone_size: NA
j_call: TRBJ2-3
v_call: TRBV27
d_call: TRBD2

cdr3_nt: TGTGCCAGCTCGGTCCGGGCACAAGAGACCCAGTACTTC
cdr3_aa: CASSVRAQETQYF
clone_size: NA
j_call: TRBJ2-5
v_call: TRBV7-3
d_call: NA

cdr3_nt: TGTGCCAGCATCCCCCTAGCGGGATCTAGGAAGCAGTTCTTC
cdr3_aa: CASIPLAGSRKQFF
clone_size: NA
j_call: TRBJ2-1
v_call: TRBV12-3/TRBV12-4
d_call: TRBD2

cdr3_nt: TGTGCCAGCAGCTTGGTAGGCAGGGGCACTGAAGCTTTCTTT
cdr3_aa: CASSLVGRGTEAFF
clone_size: few
j_call: TRBJ1-1
v_call: TRBV5-6
d_call: NA

cdr3_nt: TGTGCCAGCAGCCAAGAAGGACTATACAATGAGCAGTTCTTC
cdr3_aa: CASSQEGLYNEQFF
clone_size: many
j_call: TRBJ2-1
v_call: TRBV3-1
d_call: NA

cdr3_nt: TGTGCCAGCAGCCCGGGACTAGCGGGAGAAAATGAGCAGTTCTTC
cdr3_aa: CASSPGLAGENEQFF
clone_size: NA
j_call: TRBJ2-1
v_call: TRBV27
d_call: TRBD2

cdr3_nt: TGTGCCACCAGTCCCGGCCAGCGGGCCTACAATGAGCAGTTCTTC
cdr3_aa: CATSPGQRAYNEQFF
clone_size: few
j_call: TRBJ2-1
v_call: TRBV24-1
d_call: NA

cdr3_nt: TGCAGCGTTGAAGAGAACGAATTTCAGCCCCAGCATTTT
cdr3_aa: CSVEENEFQPQHF
clone_size: many
j_call: TRBJ1-5
v_call: TRBV29-1
d_call: NA

cdr3_nt: TGTGCCAGCAGCCGGGATTCTAAGACGGAGACCCAGTACTTC
cdr3_aa: CASSRDSKTETQYF
clone_size: NA
j_call: TRBJ2-5
v_call: TRBV7-9
d_call: NA

cdr3_nt: TGTGCCAGCTTAACCTTACGGGGCTACGAGCAGTACTTC
cdr3_aa: CASLTLRGYEQYF
clone_size: few
j_call: TRBJ2-7
v_call: TRBV18
d_call: NA

cdr3_nt: TGTGCCAGCAGTGTCCCGGGACTAGATGAGCAGTTCTTC
cdr3_aa: CASSVPGLDEQFF
clone_size: few
j_call: TRBJ2-1
v_call: TRBV6-5
d_call: TRBD2

cdr3_nt: TGTGCCAGCAGTGACTCCGGCGGGATCTATGGCTACACCTTC
cdr3_aa: CASSDSGGIYGYTF
clone_size: NA
j_call: TRBJ1-2
v_call: TRBV6-4
d_call: NA

cdr3_nt: TGTGCCACCAGCAGGGGGGACAGCACCTACGAGCAGTACTTC
cdr3_aa: CATSRGDSTYEQYF
clone_size: few
j_call: TRBJ2-7
v_call: TRBV15
d_call: TRBD1

cdr3_nt: TGCAGTGCTATAAGAGGGGAGACCCAGTACTTC
cdr3_aa: CSAIRGETQYF
clone_size: NA
j_call: TRBJ2-5
v_call: TRBV20-1
d_call: NA

cdr3_nt: TGCGCCAGCAGCCCGGGACAGGGAGAGGGCTACACCTTC
cdr3_aa: CASSPGQGEGYTF
clone_size: few
j_call: TRBJ1-2
v_call: TRBV5-1
d_call: TRBD1

cdr3_nt: TGTGCCAGCAGCCCAGTCGGGGGACCAACTAATGAAAAACTGTTTTTT
cdr3_aa: CASSPVGGPTNEKLFF
clone_size: NA
j_call: TRBJ1-4
v_call: TRBV7-9
d_call: NA